Below, 5 T cell receptor beta chains from the same sample are listed, as sequenced in a study of OX40 agonist ivuxolimab in advanced cancers. The assay was immunoSEQ multiplex PCR, and TCRdb's table has in-frame clones only and misses some. The table has 11,000 or so clones, 77% seen once; the top ten hold about 15%. This sample comprised CD4+ or CD8+ T cells sorted from blood, obtained in a trial of the OX40 agonist ivuxolimab. The receptors were sampled from an adult with an advanced solid tumor such as melanoma, head and neck, liver or kidney cancer.

The CDR3 region has the DNA TGTGCCAGCAGCACGACCCCCGGGGGCGTCTGGAATGAGCAGTTCTTC. Translating it yields CASSTTPGGVWNEQFF. The V gene is TRBV7-9, the J gene TRBJ2-1; D may be TRBD1 or TRBD2 (6 bases each). The CDR3 spans 16 residues. V gave up 5 bases and J gave up 7 bases, with 21 bases separating them. Germline CDR1 reads SEHNR; CDR2 reads FQNEAQ (reference sequence).

The chain carries TRBV27 and TRBJ2-1; D is possibly TRBD2 (6 bases). The germline V and J ends were trimmed by 5 bases and 6 bases, with 14 bases remaining between them. The CDR3 length is 14 residues. Germline CDR1 MNHEY, CDR2 SMNVEV (reference sequence). Here the CDR3 reads CASSKGFGGNEQFF. CDR3 nucleotides: TGTGCCAGCAGTAAGGGATTCGGGGGCAATGAGCAGTTCTTC.

This sequence joins TRBV27 and TRBJ1-5; D is possibly TRBD1 (6 bases). V was cut by 4 bases and J by 2 bases, with 12 bases left in between. Germline assignment: CDR1 MNHEY and CDR2 SMNVEV (reference sequence). This CDR3 region has 15 residues. The CDR3 sequence: CASSSTGGGNQPQHF. CDR3 DNA: TGTGCCAGCAGTTCGACAGGCGGGGGCAATCAGCCCCAGCATTTT.

The V gene is TRBV7-9, the J gene TRBJ2-5; D might be TRBD1 or TRBD2, each matching 5 bases. The germline V gene encodes CDR1 SEHNR and CDR2 FQNEAQ (reference sequence). This CDR3 spans 11 amino acids. The V and J ends lost 1 base and 9 bases respectively, with 6 bases between them. In nucleotides, the CDR3 is TGTGCCAGCAGCTTAGGAGGGGCCCAGTACTTC. Encoded protein: CASSLGGAQYF.

This chain connects TRBV6-4 to TRBJ1-5; TRBD1 is a possible D gene (6 bases). CDR3 length: 15 amino acids. Germline CDR1 and CDR2: MRHNA and SNTAGT. With 8 bases removed from V and 2 bases from J, the gap between germline ends came to 16 bases. Here the CDR3 DNA reads TGTGCCAGCGGCGGACAGTTTTTAGGCAATCAGCCCCAGCATTTT. This sequence encodes CASGGQFLGNQPQHF.